A single sample gave rise to the 17 T cell receptor beta chains below, sequenced in a study of OX40 agonist ivuxolimab in advanced cancers. The table came from immunoSEQ multiplex PCR; TCRdb's copy has only in-frame clones and leaves some out. The sample gives nearly 60,000 clones, over 75% of which show up once; 3.5% is in the top ten. The sample here was CD4+ or CD8+ T cells sorted from blood, taken in a trial of the OX40 agonist ivuxolimab. Source of these receptors: an adult with an advanced solid tumor such as melanoma, head and neck, liver or kidney cancer.

This clone was seen a few times. The chain links TRBV5-6 to TRBJ1-1, with a weak D call TRBD1 (5 bases). V lost 7 bases, J lost 6 bases, and 16 bases lay in between. The CDR3 spans 13 residues. Germline V gene sequence: CDR1 SGHDT, CDR2 YYEEEE. The CDR3: CASANGALPEAFF. The CDR3 bases are TGTGCCAGCGCCAACGGGGCTTTGCCTGAAGCTTTCTTT.

This chain joins TRBV10-2 and TRBJ2-1; 11 nucleotides line up with TRBD2. Germline V CDR1 and CDR2: WSHSY, SAAADI. The CDR3 totals 14 residues. Unmatched junction bases numbered 10, after V lost 6 bases and J lost 12 bases. CDR3 amino acids: CASSGTSGEWGQFF. The CDR3 region has the DNA TGCGCCAGCAGCGGGACTAGCGGAGAATGGGGGCAGTTCTTC.

This sequence joins TRBV12-5 and TRBJ2-1; 9 nucleotides match TRBD2. The J segment lost 3 bases and the V segment lost 3 bases, leaving 3 bases of the junction unmatched. CDR1 is LGHNT, CDR2 FRNRAP, per germline. The CDR3 contains 15 residues. The CDR3 DNA is TGTGCTAGTGGTTTATCTAGCGGGATCTACAATGAGCAGTTCTTC. Translated: CASGLSSGIYNEQFF.

This rearrangement joins TRBV18 to TRBJ2-7, with 9 positions matching TRBD1. The CDR3 has 13 residues. Trimming took 5 bases from V and 3 from J; bases not matched to a gene: 2. The germline V gene encodes CDR1 KGHSH and CDR2 LQKENI. CDR3 protein: CASSSGQGYEQYF. The CDR3 nucleotides read TGTGCCAGCTCATCGGGACAGGGCTACGAGCAGTACTTC.

The rearrangement links TRBV5-1 to TRBJ1-4; the D is unclear. Looked up from germline, CDR1 is SGHRS and CDR2 is YFSETQ. CDR3 length equals 16 residues. V was pared by 0 bases and J by 2 bases, with 11 bases between. The CDR3 region is CASSLAPTGTNEKLFF. DNA for the CDR3: TGCGCCAGCAGCTTGGCCCCAACGGGGACTAATGAAAAACTGTTTTTT. Combining the CDR3 with reference TRBV5-1 and TRBJ1-4 gives the whole variable domain KAGVTQTPRYLIKTRGQQVTLSCSPISGHRSVSWYQQTPGQGLQFLFEYFSETQRNKGNFPGRFSGRQFSNSRSEMNVSTLELGDSALYLCASSLAPTGTNEKLFFGSGTQLSVL.

This clone appeared once. The V and J genes are TRBV2 and TRBJ1-1; no firm D call. The V gene lost 7 bases and the J gene lost 5 bases, with 14 bases spanning the gap. CDR3 length: 13 residues. From germline, CDR1 is SNHLY and CDR2 FYNNEI. The CDR3 DNA is TGTGCCAGCACCACGGACGTAGGAACTGAAGCTTTCTTT. Protein sequence: CASTTDVGTEAFF.

This clone was seen once. This chain connects TRBV4-3 to TRBJ1-2; D perhaps matches TRBD1 (5 bases). V was cut by 1 base and J by 5 bases, with 11 bases left in between. Germline V lookup: CDR1 LGHNA, CDR2 YSLEER. The CDR3 length is 14 residues. The CDR3 loop reads CASSQARGGYGYTF. Here the CDR3 DNA reads TGCGCCAGCAGCCAAGCTAGGGGTGGGTATGGCTACACCTTC.

This clone was recorded once. CDR3 nucleotide sequence: TGTGCCAGCAGTTCGAGGGGGGGGACAGATACGCAGTATTTT. This encodes CASSSRGGTDTQYF. The chain has TRBV28 and TRBJ2-3; possible D gene TRBD2, 7 bases. This CDR3 is built from 14 residues. Germline CDR1 reads MDHEN; CDR2 reads SYDVKM. The V end lost 4 bases, the J end lost 3 bases, and 11 bases lay between the germline ends.

This chain links TRBV7-9 with TRBJ2-1, with 9 bases matching TRBD2. Germline CDR1 reads SEHNR; CDR2 reads FQNEAQ (reference sequence). This CDR3 region has 16 residues. Trimming at V came to 5 bases and at J to 7 bases, leaving 12 bases not matched to a gene. CDR3 amino acids: CASSAPGTSKSNEQFF. The CDR3 region has the DNA TGTGCCAGCAGCGCTCCGGGGACTAGCAAAAGTAATGAGCAGTTCTTC.

The genes are TRBV6-6 and TRBJ2-1, with D possibly matching TRBD1 (5 bases). The length of the CDR3 is 13 residues. CDR1 and CDR2 from the germline V gene are MNHNY and SVGAGI (reference sequence). The ends were cut back, 5 bases at V and 6 bases at J, with 11 bases in the middle. The CDR3 here is CASSTLRANEQFF. In nucleotides, the CDR3 is TGTGCCAGCAGTACCCTCAGGGCCAATGAGCAGTTCTTC.

This clone was recorded a few times. The gene calls are TRBV5-8 and TRBJ1-5; D ambiguous. The CDR3 consists of 14 residues. The V end lost 4 bases, the J end lost 5 bases, and 13 bases lay between the germline ends. Germline assignment: CDR1 SGHTS and CDR2 YDEGEE. CDR3 coding DNA: TGTGCCAGCAGCACGGGAGGGATGTATCAGCCCCAGCATTTT. It is translated as CASSTGGMYQPQHF.

The chain couples TRBV7-8 to TRBJ2-1; the match to TRBD2 covers 14 bases. CDR3 size: 16 residues. Germline values: CDR1 SGHVS, CDR2 FQNEAQ. Trimming removed 1 base from V and 7 bases from J; junction bases left unmatched: 3. CDR3 region: CASSLDGTSGRNEQFF. For the CDR3, the DNA is TGTGCCAGCAGCTTAGACGGGACTAGCGGGAGAAATGAGCAGTTCTTC.

This clone was observed a single time. The chain is built from TRBV4-2 and TRBJ2-6; no clear D gene. CDR3 length: 17 amino acids. V was trimmed by 4 bases and J by 0 bases, leaving 13 bases between them. In germline, CDR1 is LGHNA, CDR2 YNFKEQ. CDR3 protein: CASSREEYRSGANVLTF. CDR3 DNA sequence: TGTGCCAGCAGCCGCGAAGAGTATCGCTCTGGGGCCAACGTCCTGACTTTC.

J is TRBJ2-1 and V is TRBV7-8, with D unresolved. This CDR3 is built from 15 residues. Trimming took 4 bases from V and 6 from J, leaving 16 bases between them. Germline lookup yields CDR1 SGHVS and CDR2 FQNEAQ. The CDR3 coding sequence is TGTGCCAGCAGCTACTTGGCGGATGAATCCAATGAGCAGTTCTTC. Its translation: CASSYLADESNEQFF.

The V and J genes are TRBV7-9 and TRBJ2-1, with 7 bases aligning to TRBD1. The CDR3 is 16 amino acids. Germline V lookup: CDR1 SEHNR, CDR2 FQNEAQ (reference sequence). V lost 5 bases to trimming and J lost 7 bases; unmatched junction nucleotides: 14. The CDR3 protein is CASSAKGAPGGNEQFF. The CDR3 coding sequence is TGTGCCAGCAGCGCTAAGGGAGCTCCAGGGGGTAATGAGCAGTTCTTC.

This clone was detected a few times. The chain recombines TRBV29-1 with TRBJ2-5; maybe TRBD1 (6 bases). The V and J ends lost 3 bases and 4 bases respectively, with 21 bases between them. The CDR3 has 16 amino acids. Germline CDR1 is SQVTM and CDR2 is ANQGSEA. CDR3: CSVDQLRGRGLETQYF. Here the CDR3 DNA reads TGCAGCGTTGACCAACTTCGAGGCAGGGGCCTAGAGACCCAGTACTTC.

J is TRBJ1-3 and V is TRBV7-6, with D unclear. This CDR3 comprises 12 residues. Trimming took off 5 bases at V and 4 bases at J, with 6 bases between the two ends. From germline, CDR1 is SGHVS and CDR2 FNYEAQ. Written as DNA, the CDR3 is TGTGCCAGCAGCGCAACCGGAAACACCATATATTTT. Its protein product is CASSATGNTIYF.